Listed below are T cell receptor beta chains from one sample, sequenced in a study of blood T cell repertoires in COVID-19. Profiled with immunoSEQ multiplex PCR; TCRdb holds only in-frame clones, not every one. Among 180,000 or so clones listed, about 86% were seen once. The sequenced sample was peripheral blood. The receptors here all came from a man in his sixties with acute or convalescent COVID-19. Both conserved end residues are part of each CDR3. D genes are given only for firm matches. The listing skips clone size in some rows; elsewhere it reads once, few, many or a size class.

v_gene: TRBV28
j_gene: TRBJ1-1
d_gene: .
abundance: few
CDR3nt: TGTGCCAGCAGTTCGCCGGGACACTTGAACACTGAAGCTTTCTTT
CDR3aa: CASSSPGHLNTEAFF

v_gene: TRBV29-1
j_gene: TRBJ2-3
d_gene: .
abundance: .
CDR3nt: TGCAGCGTCGACAGCCTCGCGGATACGCAGTATTTT
CDR3aa: CSVDSLADTQYF

v_gene: TRBV7-9
j_gene: TRBJ2-7
d_gene: TRBD1
abundance: .
CDR3nt: TGTGCCAGCAGCCCCCGACAGGGTACCTACGAGCAGTACTTC
CDR3aa: CASSPRQGTYEQYF

v_gene: TRBV9
j_gene: TRBJ2-2
d_gene: .
abundance: once
CDR3nt: TGTGCCAGCAGCGTCCTATACGGCGGGGAGCTGTTTTTT
CDR3aa: CASSVLYGGELFF

v_gene: TRBV7-8
j_gene: TRBJ1-4
d_gene: .
abundance: .
CDR3nt: TGTGCCAGCAGCCCATTCAGGGAGGCCGAAAAACTGTTTTTT
CDR3aa: CASSPFREAEKLFF

v_gene: TRBV6-6
j_gene: TRBJ2-7
d_gene: .
abundance: .
CDR3nt: TGTGCCAGCAGCCGGGGTAGCGGAGGGTTCGACGAGCAGTACTTC
CDR3aa: CASSRGSGGFDEQYF

v_gene: TRBV18
j_gene: TRBJ1-1
d_gene: TRBD1
abundance: .
CDR3nt: TGTGCCAGCTCACCGTTCGGACAGGGGACGAACACTGAAGCTTTCTTT
CDR3aa: CASSPFGQGTNTEAFF

v_gene: TRBV11-2
j_gene: TRBJ2-1
d_gene: TRBD1
abundance: .
CDR3nt: TGTGCCAGCAGCTTAGGAGTGGGACAGGGTTTCCTAGGCTACAATGAGCAGTTCTTC
CDR3aa: CASSLGVGQGFLGYNEQFF

v_gene: TRBV5-1
j_gene: TRBJ1-6
d_gene: .
abundance: .
CDR3nt: TGCGCCAGCAGCTATGACAGTACGGGCTCACCCCTCCACTTT
CDR3aa: CASSYDSTGSPLHF

v_gene: TRBV7-9
j_gene: TRBJ2-3
d_gene: TRBD1
abundance: .
CDR3nt: TGTGCCAGCAGCCCCGGGACAGCTAGCACAGATACGCAGTATTTT
CDR3aa: CASSPGTASTDTQYF

v_gene: TRBV5-8
j_gene: TRBJ2-3
d_gene: TRBD1
abundance: once
CDR3nt: TGTGCCAGCAGCAAAAGCCAACAGGGGGCGCGAGGTGGAGATACGCAGTATTTT
CDR3aa: CASSKSQQGARGGDTQYF

v_gene: TRBV18
j_gene: TRBJ2-7
d_gene: TRBD2
abundance: once
CDR3nt: TGTGCCAGCTCACTCATGACTAGCGGGGCCCGAGAGCAGTACTTC
CDR3aa: CASSLMTSGAREQYF

v_gene: TRBV5-1
j_gene: TRBJ2-1
d_gene: TRBD1
abundance: .
CDR3nt: TGCGCCAGCAGCCCAGGGCAGGGGGCTGATGAGCAGTTCTTC
CDR3aa: CASSPGQGADEQFF

v_gene: TRBV2
j_gene: TRBJ1-1
d_gene: TRBD1
abundance: .
CDR3nt: TGTGCCAGCAGCAAAAGGACAGGGATGAACACTGAAGCTTTCTTT
CDR3aa: CASSKRTGMNTEAFF

v_gene: TRBV24-1
j_gene: TRBJ2-1
d_gene: TRBD2
abundance: .
CDR3nt: TGTGCCACCAGTGATTTAGGGACTAGCGGGAACAATGAGCAGTTCTTC
CDR3aa: CATSDLGTSGNNEQFF

v_gene: TRBV12-3/TRBV12-4
j_gene: TRBJ2-7
d_gene: TRBD2
abundance: .
CDR3nt: TGTGCCAGCAGCCTCGCGGGAGGGGGTGAGCAGTACTTC
CDR3aa: CASSLAGGGEQYF

v_gene: TRBV28
j_gene: TRBJ1-2
d_gene: TRBD1
abundance: .
CDR3nt: TGTGCCAGCAGCCTGATCAACAGGGGAGCCAATGGCTACACCTTC
CDR3aa: CASSLINRGANGYTF

v_gene: TRBV28
j_gene: TRBJ2-7
d_gene: .
abundance: .
CDR3nt: TGTGCCAGCACCGCGGGGACAGTCTCATACGAGCAGTACTTC
CDR3aa: CASTAGTVSYEQYF

v_gene: TRBV5-1
j_gene: TRBJ1-1
d_gene: .
abundance: .
CDR3nt: TGCGCCAGCAGCGCTCAAGGGGCGGGGGAGGGAGCTTTCTTT
CDR3aa: CASSAQGAGEGAFF

v_gene: TRBV7-2
j_gene: TRBJ1-1
d_gene: .
abundance: .
CDR3nt: TGTGCCAGCAGTGTGTCTGTGAACACTGAAGCTTTCTTT
CDR3aa: CASSVSVNTEAFF

v_gene: TRBV6-1
j_gene: TRBJ1-2
d_gene: .
abundance: .
CDR3nt: TGTGCCAGCAGTGAAATGGTACAGTCTGTGAGTGGCTACACCTTC
CDR3aa: CASSEMVQSVSGYTF

v_gene: TRBV28
j_gene: TRBJ1-1
d_gene: .
abundance: .
CDR3nt: TGTGCCAGCAGTTTAATTGCTTTGTCGGGTTTTAAGAACACTGAAGCTTTCTTT
CDR3aa: CASSLIALSGFKNTEAFF

v_gene: TRBV19
j_gene: TRBJ1-2
d_gene: .
abundance: .
CDR3nt: TGTGCCAGTAGTTCGAGAGACTCCAACTATGGCTACACCTTC
CDR3aa: CASSSRDSNYGYTF

v_gene: TRBV5-6
j_gene: TRBJ1-2
d_gene: .
abundance: .
CDR3nt: TGTGCCAGCAGCTTTTCCAACAGGGCAGGCTATGGCTACACCTTC
CDR3aa: CASSFSNRAGYGYTF

v_gene: TRBV27
j_gene: TRBJ1-2
d_gene: .
abundance: .
CDR3nt: TGTGCCAGCAGTCGGGGTAACTATGGCTACACCTTC
CDR3aa: CASSRGNYGYTF

v_gene: TRBV27
j_gene: TRBJ2-1
d_gene: .
abundance: .
CDR3nt: TGTGCAGCTCGGGATGAGCAGTTCTTC
CDR3aa: CAARDEQFF

v_gene: TRBV28
j_gene: TRBJ2-3
d_gene: TRBD2
abundance: .
CDR3nt: TGTGCCAGCAGTTTTAGCGGGAGGGATGCGGGTCCAGATACGCAGTATTTT
CDR3aa: CASSFSGRDAGPDTQYF

v_gene: TRBV20-1
j_gene: TRBJ1-1
d_gene: .
abundance: .
CDR3nt: TGCAGTGCTAGTGAAGCCTCGTTACAGGGAGAAGAAGCTTTCTTT
CDR3aa: CSASEASLQGEEAFF

v_gene: TRBV27
j_gene: TRBJ2-7
d_gene: TRBD2
abundance: once
CDR3nt: TGTGCCAGCAGTCGGCGGGAGGGTGGGTACGAGCAGTACTTC
CDR3aa: CASSRREGGYEQYF

v_gene: TRBV6-5
j_gene: TRBJ1-6
d_gene: .
abundance: .
CDR3nt: TGTGCCAGCAGATTAGAACTAAATTCACCCCTCCACTTT
CDR3aa: CASRLELNSPLHF

v_gene: TRBV2
j_gene: TRBJ1-1
d_gene: TRBD1
abundance: .
CDR3nt: TGTGCCAGCAGTGAATTTCGACAGGGGGCCGGTGAAGCTTTCTTT
CDR3aa: CASSEFRQGAGEAFF

v_gene: TRBV10-1
j_gene: TRBJ2-7
d_gene: .
abundance: .
CDR3nt: TGCGCCAGCAGCGGGGACATGCTCTCGCTCGAGCAGTACTTC
CDR3aa: CASSGDMLSLEQYF

v_gene: TRBV15
j_gene: TRBJ1-2
d_gene: .
abundance: .
CDR3nt: TGTGCCACCAGCAGAGATTTGACAGGCTATGGCTACACCTTC
CDR3aa: CATSRDLTGYGYTF

v_gene: TRBV9
j_gene: TRBJ2-7
d_gene: TRBD1
abundance: .
CDR3nt: TGTGCCAGCAGCACCCGACAGGGGGCGGTGACCGAGCAGTACTTC
CDR3aa: CASSTRQGAVTEQYF

v_gene: TRBV27
j_gene: TRBJ1-4
d_gene: TRBD1
abundance: .
CDR3nt: TGTGCCAGCAGTTTACAACCGACAGGGCCACATGAAAAACTGTTTTTT
CDR3aa: CASSLQPTGPHEKLFF

v_gene: TRBV18
j_gene: TRBJ1-2
d_gene: TRBD1
abundance: .
CDR3nt: TGTGCCAGCTCAGGAACGGACAGGGGAGCTGGTGGCTACACCTTC
CDR3aa: CASSGTDRGAGGYTF

v_gene: TRBV5-1
j_gene: TRBJ2-7
d_gene: TRBD2
abundance: .
CDR3nt: TGCGCCAGCAGTCCGCATGCTAGCGGTGGCTACGAGCAGTACTTC
CDR3aa: CASSPHASGGYEQYF

v_gene: TRBV19
j_gene: TRBJ1-5
d_gene: .
abundance: once
CDR3nt: TGTGCCAGTAGTATTCTGGGCAGGGGCTTCAGCAATCAGCCCCAGCATTTT
CDR3aa: CASSILGRGFSNQPQHF

v_gene: TRBV30
j_gene: TRBJ1-1
d_gene: .
abundance: few
CDR3nt: TGTGCCTGGAGTTTTGGGGGGGCTGAAGCTTTCTTT
CDR3aa: CAWSFGGAEAFF

v_gene: TRBV21-1
j_gene: TRBJ2-1
d_gene: .
abundance: .
CDR3nt: TGTGCCAGCAGCAAAGTCGAAGCTAGCGGGAGGGTCTGTTTCTTC
CDR3aa: CASSKVEASGRVCFF

v_gene: TRBV13
j_gene: TRBJ2-7
d_gene: TRBD1
abundance: .
CDR3nt: TGTGCCAGCAGCCCAGGACAGGGCCCCTACGAGCAGTACTTC
CDR3aa: CASSPGQGPYEQYF

v_gene: TRBV7-2
j_gene: TRBJ2-3
d_gene: .
abundance: .
CDR3nt: TGTGCCAGCAGCCCGCGGCGGTCCACAGATACGCAGTATTTT
CDR3aa: CASSPRRSTDTQYF

v_gene: TRBV13
j_gene: TRBJ1-2
d_gene: .
abundance: few
CDR3nt: TGTGCCAGCAGCTTAGGAAGGGCAGCGGCTGTGAACTATGGCTACACCTTC
CDR3aa: CASSLGRAAAVNYGYTF

v_gene: TRBV5-1
j_gene: TRBJ2-2
d_gene: TRBD1
abundance: .
CDR3nt: TGCGCCAGCAGCTGGCCAATAACAGGGGAAGGTGGCGGGGAGCTGTTTTTT
CDR3aa: CASSWPITGEGGGELFF

v_gene: TRBV24-1
j_gene: TRBJ2-1
d_gene: TRBD1
abundance: .
CDR3nt: TGTGCCACCAGTGATTTTGGGACAGGATCCGAGGAGCAGTTCTTC
CDR3aa: CATSDFGTGSEEQFF

v_gene: TRBV5-4
j_gene: TRBJ2-5
d_gene: .
abundance: .
CDR3nt: TGTGCCAGCAGCTTAGGGGCGGCGCGAGAGACCCAGTACTTC
CDR3aa: CASSLGAARETQYF

v_gene: TRBV7-9
j_gene: TRBJ2-1
d_gene: TRBD2
abundance: .
CDR3nt: TGTGCCAGCAGCTTAGCTCGCGGGAGGACCTACAATGAGCAGTTCTTC
CDR3aa: CASSLARGRTYNEQFF

v_gene: TRBV2
j_gene: TRBJ2-7
d_gene: .
abundance: .
CDR3nt: TGTGCCAGCGTGGGCCTCAGGGAATACGAGCAGTACTTC
CDR3aa: CASVGLREYEQYF

v_gene: TRBV6-5
j_gene: TRBJ1-4
d_gene: TRBD1
abundance: .
CDR3nt: TGTGCCAGCAGTCAACATGGGACAGGGGGCAGAAAACTGTTTTTT
CDR3aa: CASSQHGTGGRKLFF

v_gene: TRBV5-4
j_gene: TRBJ1-3
d_gene: TRBD1
abundance: .
CDR3nt: TGTGCCAGCAGCTTGGGGACAGGGGGTGATGGAAACACCATATATTTT
CDR3aa: CASSLGTGGDGNTIYF

v_gene: TRBV15
j_gene: TRBJ1-2
d_gene: .
abundance: .
CDR3nt: TGTGCCACCAGCACTTCGAGGGGGTACAACTATGGCTACACCTTC
CDR3aa: CATSTSRGYNYGYTF

v_gene: TRBV9
j_gene: TRBJ2-7
d_gene: .
abundance: .
CDR3nt: TGTGCCAGCAGCGTAGAACTAGTCTCCTACGAGCAGTACTTC
CDR3aa: CASSVELVSYEQYF

v_gene: TRBV7-3
j_gene: TRBJ2-1
d_gene: .
abundance: .
CDR3nt: TGTGCCAGCAGCCCTCAGAGCGGTGAGCAGTTCTTC
CDR3aa: CASSPQSGEQFF

v_gene: TRBV5-1
j_gene: TRBJ1-5
d_gene: .
abundance: .
CDR3nt: TGCGCCAGCAGCTTGCTTGGGGGGGACGGTAATCAGCCCCAGCATTTT
CDR3aa: CASSLLGGDGNQPQHF

v_gene: TRBV30
j_gene: TRBJ1-1
d_gene: .
abundance: .
CDR3nt: TGTGCCTGGAGTTCGTCAGCGGGCACTGAAGCTTTCTTT
CDR3aa: CAWSSSAGTEAFF

v_gene: TRBV5-1
j_gene: TRBJ1-1
d_gene: .
abundance: .
CDR3nt: TGCGCCAGCAGCCCGAGAGGGGGACCCTTGAACACTGAAGCTTTCTTT
CDR3aa: CASSPRGGPLNTEAFF

v_gene: TRBV30
j_gene: TRBJ1-1
d_gene: .
abundance: .
CDR3nt: TGTGCCTGGAGTGTAGGGGGTGAAGCTTTCTTT
CDR3aa: CAWSVGGEAFF

v_gene: TRBV9
j_gene: TRBJ1-3
d_gene: TRBD1
abundance: .
CDR3nt: TGTGCCAGCAGCGTAGGTGGGACAGCCTACTCTGGAAACACCATATATTTT
CDR3aa: CASSVGGTAYSGNTIYF

v_gene: TRBV5-4
j_gene: TRBJ2-3
d_gene: TRBD2
abundance: .
CDR3nt: TGTGCCAGCAGCCTTAGGATAGCGGGAGGATCAGATACGCAGTATTTT
CDR3aa: CASSLRIAGGSDTQYF